The source of this T cell receptor (beta chain) is a study of T cell responses to AZD1222 COVID-19 vaccine. Findings of the study overall: Targets within unmutated variant regions were reportedly found for nearly half of spike-specific TCRs. In a largely white British group with more females than males, clonal diversity was possibly underestimated. Recipients of AZD1222 seropositive at baseline numbered only 5 or 6.

Comments on this clone: Its antigen is unknown.

Trimming cost V 4 bases and J 8 bases, with 15 bases left between them. Per germline, CDR1 SGHTS and CDR2 YDEGEE. The CDR3 contains 14 residues. Only in-frame clones appear in the TCRdb table, and some are missing; sequencing was by immunoSEQ multiplex PCR. The sample holds around 220,000 clones; around 94% are singletons and the top ten take over 1.5%. The chain recombines TRBV5-8 with TRBJ2-2, with D tentatively TRBD1 (6 bases). This receptor was obtained from an adult who received the MenACWY meningococcal vaccine as a control. The sequencing used peripheral blood, collected 28 days after the second dose of the MenACWY control vaccine. The CDR3 coding sequence is TGTGCCAGCAGCCGACTCCAGGGGAAAGGGGAGCTGTTTTTT. It translates to CASSRLQGKGELFF.